This is a list of T cell receptor beta chains from one sample in a study of identical twins. MiXCR was run by TCRdb on the 5' RACE reads, yielding one entry per CDR3 protein. Counted here are approximately 680,000 distinct CDR3 sequences, 7.1% occurring once; the ten biggest clones make up about 1.5%. These data were likewise used in another study, on yellow fever vaccine responses in identical twins.

Material for sequencing was PBMCs. All receptors come from a young woman in good health. Each CDR3 is given with its conserved first and last residue. The D gene is left open where the match is weak. Rows give clone size only sometimes, using once, few, many, or a class for an expanded clone.

v_call	clone_size	j_call	d_call	cdr3_aa	cdr3_nt
TRBV10-3	many	TRBJ2-1	TRBD2	CAISARLAGNEQFF	TGTGCCATCAGTGCCAGACTAGCGGGAAATGAGCAGTTCTTC
TRBV4-1	few	TRBJ2-5	TRBD1	CASSHRDRKGQETQYF	TGCGCCAGCAGCCACAGGGACAGGAAGGGACAAGAGACCCAGTACTTC
TRBV7-6	-	TRBJ2-1	TRBD2	CASRVTSGSPSSYNEQFF	TGTGCCAGCAGGGTGACTAGCGGGAGTCCCAGCTCCTACAATGAGCAGTTCTTC
TRBV4-1	-	TRBJ2-3	TRBD2	CASSQRLAGGPSTDTQYF	TGCGCCAGCAGCCAGCGACTAGCGGGGGGCCCGAGCACAGATACGCAGTATTTT
TRBV20-1	few	TRBJ2-1	-	CSARDWNSGGSYNEQFF	TGCAGTGCTAGAGATTGGAATAGTGGGGGATCCTACAATGAGCAGTTCTTC
TRBV29-1	-	TRBJ2-1	-	CSVGAYNEQFF	TGCAGCGTTGGGGCCTACAATGAGCAGTTCTTC
TRBV5-1	many	TRBJ2-3	-	CASSLRTVTDTQYF	TGCGCCAGCAGCTTGAGGACAGTCACAGATACGCAGTATTTT
TRBV29-1	-	TRBJ1-1	-	CSVEKGGTEAFF	TGCAGCGTTGAGAAGGGTGGCACTGAAGCTTTCTTT
TRBV29-1	many	TRBJ2-5	-	CSVEETEETQYF	TGCAGCGTTGAGGAGACGGAAGAGACCCAGTACTTC
TRBV11-2	-	TRBJ2-2	TRBD2	CASSHPGLNTGELFF	TGTGCCAGCAGCCATCCGGGACTAAACACCGGGGAGCTGTTTTTT
TRBV5-1	many	TRBJ2-3	-	CASSQATDTQYF	TGCGCCAGCAGCCAAGCCACAGATACGCAGTATTTT
TRBV4-1	many	TRBJ1-5	-	CASSQDEGVSNQPQHF	TGCGCCAGCAGCCAAGACGAAGGGGTTAGCAATCAGCCCCAGCATTTT
TRBV6-1	-	TRBJ2-5	TRBD2	CASSEVVTSGRGETQYF	TGTGCCAGCAGTGAAGTCGTTACTAGCGGGAGAGGTGAGACCCAGTACTTC
TRBV9	few	TRBJ1-2	TRBD1	CASSPDRRLYGYTF	TGTGCCAGCAGCCCGGACAGGAGATTGTATGGCTACACCTTC
TRBV2	many	TRBJ1-5	TRBD1	CASSAGQGNQPQHF	TGTGCCAGCAGTGCGGGACAGGGCAATCAGCCCCAGCATTTT
TRBV18	few	TRBJ1-5	-	CASSPVSGTKNQPQHF	TGTGCCAGCTCACCAGTTTCCGGGACAAAAAATCAGCCCCAGCATTTT
TRBV15	few	TRBJ2-6	-	CATSSPGANVLTF	TGTGCCACCAGCAGTCCTGGGGCCAACGTCCTGACTTTC
TRBV29-1	-	TRBJ2-2	-	CSVLVTVGSNTGELFF	TGCAGCGTTCTCGTAACAGTAGGTTCGAACACCGGGGAGCTGTTTTTT
TRBV15	-	TRBJ2-7	TRBD2	CATSRGGTSLYEQYF	TGTGCCACCAGCCGTGGCGGGACTAGCCTATACGAGCAGTACTTC
TRBV7-9	-	TRBJ2-2	TRBD1	CASSRRQGPNTGELFF	TGTGCCAGCAGCCGCAGACAGGGCCCCAACACCGGGGAGCTGTTTTTT
TRBV9	many	TRBJ2-5	-	CASSPRDREETQYF	TGTGCCAGCAGCCCCCGGGACCGAGAAGAGACCCAGTACTTC
TRBV18	-	TRBJ2-3	TRBD2	CASSPPRSSGILDTQYF	TGTGCCAGCTCACCACCTAGGAGTAGCGGGATTCTAGATACGCAGTATTTT
TRBV5-1	-	TRBJ2-1	TRBD1	CASSGPRQGYNEQFF	TGCGCCAGCAGCGGCCCGAGACAGGGATACAATGAGCAGTTCTTC
TRBV2	many	TRBJ2-1	-	CASSGVSYNEQFF	TGTGCCAGTTCTGGGGTGTCTTACAATGAGCAGTTCTTC
TRBV7-2	-	TRBJ1-5	TRBD1	CASSLEWGQGRQPQHF	TGTGCCAGCAGCTTAGAGTGGGGACAGGGTCGACAGCCCCAGCATTTT
TRBV6-1	few	TRBJ1-1	TRBD1	CASSEMFRGLNTEAFF	TGTGCCAGCAGTGAAATGTTCAGGGGGCTGAACACTGAAGCTTTCTTT
TRBV20-1	-	TRBJ2-5	-	CSASALEGEETQYF	TGCAGTGCTAGTGCCCTTGAGGGTGAAGAGACCCAGTACTTC
TRBV29-1	few	TRBJ2-6	-	CSTTGTGANVLTF	TGCAGCACCACAGGTACTGGGGCCAACGTCCTGACTTTC
TRBV12-3/TRBV12-4	-	TRBJ2-1	-	CASSFADNEQFF	TGTGCCAGCAGTTTCGCGGACAATGAGCAGTTCTTC
TRBV3-1	many	TRBJ2-1	-	CASSQLAGEQFF	TGTGCCAGCAGCCAACTAGCCGGTGAGCAGTTCTTC
TRBV6-6	-	TRBJ2-3	-	CASRARTDTQYF	TGTGCCAGCAGGGCCCGCACAGATACGCAGTATTTT
TRBV9	-	TRBJ1-1	-	CASSVATGVGDTEAFF	TGTGCCAGCAGCGTAGCTACCGGGGTGGGGGACACTGAAGCTTTCTTT
TRBV15	few	TRBJ2-7	-	CATSRGYYEQYF	TGTGCCACCAGCAGAGGGTACTACGAGCAGTACTTC
TRBV11-2	-	TRBJ2-7	TRBD2	CASSSFSGSNYEQYF	TGTGCCAGCAGCTCATTTAGCGGGAGCAACTACGAGCAGTACTTC
TRBV6-1	-	TRBJ1-4	-	CASRPGEVNEKLFF	TGTGCCAGCAGACCGGGGGAAGTTAATGAAAAACTGTTTTTT
TRBV20-1	few	TRBJ2-2	-	CSARDWRRGELFF	TGCAGTGCTAGAGATTGGAGGCGCGGGGAGCTGTTTTTT
TRBV7-3	-	TRBJ2-2	-	CASSSKGLPELFF	TGTGCCAGCAGCTCAAAGGGACTCCCGGAGCTGTTTTTT
TRBV6-1	-	TRBJ1-5	TRBD1	CASRGDRGLGYSNQPQHF	TGTGCCAGCAGGGGGGACAGGGGACTAGGGTATAGCAATCAGCCCCAGCATTTT
TRBV7-6	few	TRBJ2-5	-	CASSLIAAGLYQETQYF	TGTGCCAGCAGCTTAATTGCGGCAGGGCTATACCAAGAGACCCAGTACTTC
TRBV5-1	many	TRBJ2-1	-	CASSFDAGHNRNEQFF	TGCGCCAGCAGCTTTGACGCGGGACATAACAGGAATGAGCAGTTCTTC
TRBV14	few	TRBJ2-2	-	CASSQVRQKTGELFF	TGTGCCAGCAGCCAAGTCCGGCAGAAGACCGGGGAGCTGTTTTTT
TRBV10-3	many	TRBJ2-1	-	CAISGSSVVSYNEQFF	TGTGCCATCAGTGGGTCTAGCGTTGTCTCCTACAATGAGCAGTTCTTC
TRBV3-1	-	TRBJ1-6	-	CASSPRDINSPLHF	TGTGCCAGCAGCCCCCGGGACATAAATTCACCCCTCCACTTT
TRBV7-8	few	TRBJ2-1	-	CASSLGRSNEQFF	TGTGCCAGCAGCCTGGGACGGTCAAATGAGCAGTTCTTC
TRBV7-9	-	TRBJ2-1	-	CASSSRAGRWHNEQFF	TGTGCCAGCAGCTCGAGGGCAGGCCGTTGGCACAATGAGCAGTTCTTC
TRBV12-3/TRBV12-4	few	TRBJ2-1	TRBD2	CASSFPSGRATNEQFF	TGTGCCAGCAGTTTTCCTAGCGGGAGAGCAACCAATGAGCAGTTCTTC
TRBV20-1	few	TRBJ2-2	-	CSAPLGGANTGELFF	TGCAGTGCCCCTCTTGGTGGGGCTAACACCGGGGAGCTGTTTTTT
TRBV12-3/TRBV12-4	many	TRBJ2-3	-	CASSFSADTQYF	TGTGCCAGCAGTTTCTCCGCAGATACGCAGTATTTT
TRBV29-1	-	TRBJ2-4	TRBD2	CSVTSGARDIQYF	TGCAGCGTTACTAGCGGGGCCCGGGACATTCAGTACTTC
TRBV10-3	many	TRBJ2-3	-	CAISDSETYTDTQYF	TGTGCCATCAGTGACTCGGAGACTTACACAGATACGCAGTATTTT
TRBV29-1	many	TRBJ2-2	-	CSVERGVGTGELFF	TGCAGCGTTGAAAGGGGCGTTGGGACCGGGGAGCTGTTTTTT
TRBV20-1	-	TRBJ2-1	TRBD1	CSASGDRDAYNEQFF	TGCAGTGCTAGTGGGGACAGGGATGCCTACAATGAGCAGTTCTTC
TRBV6-1	many	TRBJ1-1	TRBD1	CASSEGQGRTEAFF	TGTGCCAGCAGTGAAGGACAGGGGAGGACTGAAGCTTTCTTT
TRBV6-2/TRBV6-3	many	TRBJ2-3	TRBD2	CASSYEAGAPTDTQYF	TGTGCCAGCAGTTACGAAGCGGGGGCACCCACAGATACGCAGTATTTT
TRBV12-3/TRBV12-4	many	TRBJ2-3	-	CASSFGGMRTDTQYF	TGTGCCAGCAGTTTCGGAGGAATGCGCACAGATACGCAGTATTTT